This TCR beta chain was found in a study of shared clonotypes between healthy human individuals. Study context: Three plates were used per donor for CD4 naive, three for CD4 memory, two for CD8 naive and one for CD8 memory.

Whole-study findings and limits: Limited genetic and exposure-history diversity came from having few donors. Naive subsets usually exceeded memory subsets in estimated richness.

The CDR3 runs to 14 residues. Germline V CDR1 and CDR2: MDHEN, SYDVKM. With 3 bases removed from V and 3 bases from J, the gap between germline ends came to 9 bases. About 30,000 T cell genomes, or 200 to 250 ng DNA, went into the sorted-subset replicate PCRs. TCRdb's table, derived via immunoSEQ multiplex PCR, lists solely in-frame clones and lacks some. The top ten clones hold roughly 22% of a sample with hundreds of thousands of clones, 92% of them seen once. Cells designated naive CD8 were CD45RO-negative and were positively selected for CCR7, with terminally differentiated effector memory CD45RA+ cells excluded. Comments on this clone: Its antigen remains unknown.

The sequencing sample was made of naive CD8+ T cells sorted from blood. The origin of this receptor is a man aged 25 to 45 in good health. J is TRBJ1-5 and V is TRBV28, with D tentatively TRBD1 (6 bases). As DNA, the CDR3 is TGTGCCAGCAGTTTCAGGGGATTCAATCAGCCCCAGCATTTT. Its translation: CASSFRGFNQPQHF.